This T cell receptor beta chain comes out of a study of blood T cells in healthy people across ages (dated by TCRdb to between 2014 and 2017). Describing the broader study: In model experiments, template switching captured about one uniquely barcoded TCR beta cDNA molecule for every two T cells. Donors of different ages were randomly distributed across sequencing lanes to avoid experimental bias. The study measured age-related changes in TCR beta repertoire diversity using deep sequencing normalized with unique cDNA molecular identifiers. For two donors (one aged 18 to 29 and one aged 80 or older), the study analyzed two additional independent replicas of 1 million unique cDNA reads from the same blood draw. Donors were grouped into four age groups: young (average about 15 years), middle-aged (around 39), aged (approximately 67) and long-lived (approximately 81). Findings and caveats that apply to the study as a whole: Compared with the aged group, the long-lived group had more naive CD4+ T cells, fewer expanded clones and increased TCR diversity, suggesting age selection. Because the CMV infection status of the donors was unknown, age-related changes in expanded clonotypes may potentially have been confounded. Observed TCR beta diversity correlated strongly with the percentage of naive T cells measured by flow cytometry. Estimates of total diversity based on one million sequenced T cells were regarded as lower bounds and as underestimates. Conclusive comparison of naive and antigen-experienced compartments was prevented by the profiling of bulk unsorted PBMCs. As age increased, observed TCR beta diversity per million T cells dropped in a roughly linear way, and a significant reduction was already evident by age 40.

The donors were 40 or so Caucasian individuals from Russia, aged roughly 6 to 100 years, who were systemically healthy. Each donor gave approximately 9.3 milliliters of peripheral blood, collected into EDTA-treated Vacutainer tubes. PBMCs were isolated by Ficoll-Paque density-gradient centrifugation, with at least 6 million obtained per sample. Total RNA, at least 6 micrograms per sample, was extracted from PBMCs with Trizol reagent. Naive CD45RAhigh/CD27high T cell percentages were measured by flow cytometry on a PBMC aliquot from every donor. A word on this clonotype: The specificity of this receptor is unknown. Base qualities are not recorded, but no much larger clone differs from it by a single base.

Receptors were amplified or captured by 5' RACE. Data came from an Illumina HiSeq 2500. A second PCR of roughly 7 to 11 cycles was performed with a sample-barcoded 5' primer and a J-beta primer mix. Each TCR beta cDNA molecule received a unique molecular identifier from a template-switch 5' adaptor carrying 12 random nucleotides. Each sample yielded at least 3 million CDR3-containing paired-end reads. First-strand cDNA was synthesized from all RNA with the Mint cDNA synthesis kit, primed by a TRBC-specific oligonucleotide. Following uracil-DNA glycosylase treatment, all cDNA underwent a first 18-cycle PCR with the universal primers M1SS and BC2_uni_R. Processing in the source paper ran as follows. For normalization, 1 million high-quality reads were randomly selected from each sample, with every read carrying a distinct molecular identifier. Reads with shared molecular identifiers were discarded instead of being binned into consensus sequences. MiTCR, with a Q25 quality threshold and the strictest error-elimination algorithm, was used for CDR3 identification, clonotype clustering and error correction. Lower-bound total TCR beta diversity was estimated with a nonparametric unseen species model using Euler transformation. The raw public reads went through TCRdb reprocessing: fastp at Q25, MiXCR clone calling, in-frame beta chains kept. Entries are consolidated by CDR3 protein sequence, retaining the most common genes and DNA. The V and J calls come from TCRdb's annotation, not from the publication. The sample yields roughly 830,000 distinct CDR3 sequences; 62% were counted once. Clones ranked in the top ten supply 25% to 35% of the sample.

Trimming takes 1 base off V and 6 bases off J; junction bases not matched to a gene: 10. In the germline V gene, CDR1 corresponds to SGHTA and CDR2 to FQGNSA. Measured from the cysteine to the phenylalanine, the CDR3 is 17 residues long. The retained sequence is limited to the CDR3, 51 bases, with the frame set at the first base. The clonotype originates from a man aged 25 to 40 in good health. Recombination joined TRBV7-2 with TRBJ2-3, and 10 junctional nucleotides match TRBD2. Sequenced material: blood. The CDR3 loop reads CASSLVQRGGSLDTQYF. The sequence in DNA is TGTGCCAGCAGCTTAGTCCAGCGGGGGGGCAGTTTGGATACGCAGTATTTT. Reference TRBV7-2 and TRBJ2-3 proteins supply the regions before and after the CDR3; the full variable domain is: GAGVSQSPSNKVTEKGKDVELRCDPISGHTALYWYRQSLGQGLEFLIYFQGNSAPDKSGLPSDRFSAERTGGSVSTLTIQRTQQEDSAVYLCASSLVQRGGSLDTQYFGPGTRLTVL.